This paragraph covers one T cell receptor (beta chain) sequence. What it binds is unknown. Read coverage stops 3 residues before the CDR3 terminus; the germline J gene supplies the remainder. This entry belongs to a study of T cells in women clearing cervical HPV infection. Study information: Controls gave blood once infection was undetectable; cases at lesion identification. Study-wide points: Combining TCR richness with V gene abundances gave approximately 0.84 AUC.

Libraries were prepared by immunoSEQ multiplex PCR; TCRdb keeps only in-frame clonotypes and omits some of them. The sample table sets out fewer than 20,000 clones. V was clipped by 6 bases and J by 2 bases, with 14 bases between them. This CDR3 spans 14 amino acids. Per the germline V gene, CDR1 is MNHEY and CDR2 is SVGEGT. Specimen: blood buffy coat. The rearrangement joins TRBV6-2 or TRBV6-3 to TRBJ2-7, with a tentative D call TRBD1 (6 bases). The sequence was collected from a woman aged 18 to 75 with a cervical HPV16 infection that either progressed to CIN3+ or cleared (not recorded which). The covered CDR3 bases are TGTGCCAGCAGATCGACGGACAGAACCTACGAG. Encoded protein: CASRSTDRTYE. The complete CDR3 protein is CASRSTDRTYEQYF.